The following is a TCR beta chain sequence with its context. The antigen this receptor binds is unknown. No much larger clone is present one base from it, and per-base qualities are unavailable. The sample comes from a study of graft-versus-host responses after intestinal transplantation (dated by TCRdb to the early 2020s). About the study as a whole: The transplants that recipients got were multivisceral, liver-intestinal, or isolated intestinal. After intestinal transplantation, graft-versus-host and host-versus-graft alloreactive T cell clones in the graft, circulation and bone marrow were tracked using bulk TCR-beta CDR3 sequencing. Of the roughly 24 intestinal transplant recipients enrolled in the cohort, one of whom was a retransplant, 3 patients without pretransplant specimens were excluded. A peak of at least 4% donor T cells among recipient peripheral blood mononuclear cells was the definition used for donor T cell macrochimerism. To identify alloreactive clones, pre-transplant mixed lymphocyte reaction products were sequenced and then compared with unstimulated pre-transplant donor and recipient T cells. All recipients received anti-thymocyte globulin induction followed by maintenance tacrolimus and steroids for around three years. Rather than being sequenced by the commercial service, samples from a few later patients were sequenced in-house on an Illumina MiSeq and processed with MiXCR.

After transplant, bone marrow was aspirated from the posterior iliac crest or from another site selected by the physician. The library was obtained by the immunoSEQ multiplex PCR assay. High-throughput TCR-beta CDR3 sequencing of genomic DNA from most patients was performed by Adaptive Biotechnologies. In the original analysis: TCR sequencing data were retrieved from Adaptive's ImmunoSEQ software for more than 15 patients, whereas three other patients were processed with MiXCR and VDJtools. Because the origin of CDR3 nucleotide sequences shared between donor and recipient could not be assigned, those sequences were removed. Alloreactive clones required at least 2-fold expansion over unstimulated cells and minimum CFSE-low frequency of 0.002% (template counts) or 0.001% (read counts). A clone was considered mappable if detected in the sequenced pre-transplant spleen, lymph node, or MLR CFSE-low populations of the donor or recipient. Cumulative frequency of alloreactive clones was calculated as a percentage of all sequences weighted by copy number. This immuneACCESS table, as held by TCRdb, lists in-frame sequences with V and J called but not all clones. Of the missing ones, under half trace to an unresolved V gene in checked studies; the others have no known cause. The V and J calls and the clone size are those of that table, but D and trimming were determined from the DNA. For this sample the table gives about 15,000 clones, of which roughly 86% were detected only once. Around 6.3% of the sample is taken by the ten largest.

The investigation overall reported the following: Early after transplant, peak levels of circulating GvH clones were associated with declines in HvG clones. High GvH to HvG T cell clonal ratios were observed in the allografts of patients with donor T cell macrochimerism. GvH clones were detected in recipient bone marrow, and some appeared earlier in ileal mucosa or blood, consistent with an intestinal mucosal origin. Conclusions were limited by the relatively low number and heterogeneity of intestinal transplant patients.

The CDR3 sequence holds 14 residues, the cysteine and phenylalanine included. The read is trimmed to its CDR3 DNA, 42 bases read in frame from base 1. Taken from the germline V gene (reference sequence), the CDR1 and CDR2 loops are SGHNT and YYREEE. V lost 4 bases and J lost 4 bases; the stretch between them is 13 bases long. This receptor was taken from a human patient who received an intestinal transplant, so some T cells may come from the graft donor. The V and J segments used are TRBV5-4 and TRBJ2-3; TRBD2 is a weak D gene call, 5 bases matching. The sequences come from bone marrow, collected less than 130 days after intestinal transplantation. The sequenced DNA: TGTGCCAGCAGCCCGGATAGCGAGGCAGATACGCAGTATTTT. Translated, it gives CASSPDSEADTQYF.